This T cell receptor beta chain was captured in a study of OX40 agonist ivuxolimab in advanced cancers. In the study overall: Ivuxolimab doses were 0.01, 0.1, 0.3, 1.5, 3 or 10 mg/kg every 2 weeks. Earlier treatment with anti-PD-1, anti-PD-L1 or anti-CTLA-4 was permitted, and less than 50% had received some. Among those treated, three patients had partial responses, one with hepatocellular carcinoma and two with cutaneous melanoma.

Repertoires were generated with immunoSEQ multiplex PCR, while TCRdb's copy carries only in-frame clones and drops some. The table lists 70,000 to 85,000 clones, about 94% of them singletons. The TCR sequence derives from an adult with an advanced solid tumor such as melanoma, head and neck, liver or kidney cancer. Sequences were derived from CD4+ or CD8+ T cells sorted from blood, sampled in a trial of the OX40 agonist ivuxolimab.

The CDR3 coding sequence is TGTGCCAGCAGAGCCGGGACAGGGCGCCCAGATACGCAGTATTTT. Amino acids: CASRAGTGRPDTQYF. The gene calls are TRBV6-5 and TRBJ2-3, with 9 bases aligning to TRBD1. CDR3 length: 15 residues. V lost 6 bases to trimming and J lost 4 bases; unmatched junction nucleotides: 8. CDR1 is MNHEY and CDR2 is SVGAGI in the germline V gene.